Sequencing of this TCR beta chain was carried out in a study of blood T cell repertoires in COVID-19 (dated by TCRdb to 2019 to 2021). At the level of the whole study: The collaborator samples originated in the United States, Italy and Spain and spanned the acute and convalescent phases of COVID-19. The prospective study material was composed of cDNA or gDNA derived from T cells, B-cell-depleted T cells, or PBMCs. Subjects who had been exposed to COVID-19, were actively infected with it, or had recovered from it provided the deeply sampled blood TCRbeta repertoires that made up the dataset. The repertoires were released in a freely available public database meant as a resource for research on the immune response to SARS-CoV-2. The samples were drawn from two sources: the first 160 participants of the ongoing ImmuneRACE study, and 1,200 or so subjects contributed by 6 global collaborators. The sample metadata nearly always contained a de-identified subject ID, COVID-19 status, age in years and sex. Where available, HLA class I and class II types were obtained from metadata supplied by the sample provider rather than from assay-based typing. Results the study describes overall, beyond this receptor: The quantity of clinical and demographic metadata differed by source and by participant and was supplied without curation.

At one collaborating source in Seattle, patients were enrolled during active infection and were followed longitudinally through the course of disease. Collaborating institutions collected whole blood in K2EDTA tubes following their own protocols. For TCRbeta analysis, collaborators shipped samples in one of three forms: frozen whole blood, isolated PBMCs, or DNA extracted from either of those sample types. This clone was counted once. Its recognized antigen is unknown. Base qualities are not recorded, but no much larger clone differs from it by a single base. TCRbeta CDR3 regions were amplified from genomic DNA by means of the immunoSEQ Assay, a bias-controlled multiplex PCR. As for how the authors treated the data: The number of nucleated cells in each sample was estimated from the amplification of reference gene primers within the assay. To quantify the absolute abundance of each unique TCRbeta CDR3 rearrangement, sequence reads were collapsed and filtered. For each sample, productive Simpson clonality was calculated as the square root of Simpson's diversity index over productive rearrangements. TCRdb provides this immuneACCESS table in a form limited to in-frame rearrangements. Some clones are lacking; in checked studies, under half of them reflect an unresolved V gene, and why the rest are absent is not known. V and J calls plus clone size are reproduced from that table; the DNA served to infer D and trimming. This sample has some 130,000 clones in its table, and around nine tenths of those were observed once. About 10% of the sample is in the top ten clones.

The receptor comes from a woman in her 70s with COVID-19, enrolled during active disease. The sequencing sample was made of peripheral blood.

CDR3 reads: CASSETDRELFF. The DNA reads as follows: TGTGCCAGCAGCGAAACCGACAGGGAACTGTTTTTT. The chain uses TRBV5-6 and TRBJ1-4, and 7 bases in between align with TRBD1. CDR1 SGHDT and CDR2 YYEEEE are derived from the germline V gene. Unmatched junction bases come to 6, with V trimmed by 4 bases and J by 12 bases. From the cysteine up to the phenylalanine, the CDR3 has a length of 12 residues. The CDR3 DNA has 36 bases and is translated from base 1.